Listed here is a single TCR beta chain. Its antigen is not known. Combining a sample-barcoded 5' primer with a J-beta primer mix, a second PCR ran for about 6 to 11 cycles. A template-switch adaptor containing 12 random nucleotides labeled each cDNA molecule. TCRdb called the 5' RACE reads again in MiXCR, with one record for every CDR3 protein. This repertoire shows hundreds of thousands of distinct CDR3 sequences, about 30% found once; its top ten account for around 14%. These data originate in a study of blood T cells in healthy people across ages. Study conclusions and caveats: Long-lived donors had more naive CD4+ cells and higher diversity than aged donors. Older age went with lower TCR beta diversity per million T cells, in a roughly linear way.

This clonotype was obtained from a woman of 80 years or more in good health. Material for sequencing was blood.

The CDR3 coding sequence is TGTGCCAGCAGCTCCAGTCCAGCGGGGCTCCAAGAGACCCAGTACTTC. This sequence encodes CASSSSPAGLQETQYF. The V gene is TRBV7-6, the J gene TRBJ2-4, with 7 bases identical to TRBD2. The J call may not be correct, given that the DNA end is closer to TRBJ2-5. The germline CDR1 and CDR2 sequences are SGHVS and FNYEAQ. The CDR3 consists of 16 residues.